This TCR beta chain is drawn from a study of cytomegalovirus exposure and HLA in healthy donors. Turning to the study itself: Early released data had about 80 million unique TCRs, all coming from HLA-typed donors. Study-level results: The study recorded about 160 TCR beta chains that were cytomegalovirus-associated. DRB1 had the most TCR associations and HLA-C the fewest, a later analysis found, with rates varying by HLA locus. A later analysis associated under 20,000 TCR beta sequences with HLA alleles at a 0.05 false discovery rate.

The PCR had 60 Vbeta and 13 Jbeta primers. Profiled with immunoSEQ multiplex PCR; TCRdb holds only in-frame clones, not every one. The data contain about 160,000 clones, approximately 79% of them singletons. Of note for this clone: No antigen is known for it.

Germline V lookup: CDR1 MRHNA, CDR2 SNTAGT. The V end lost 10 bases, the J end lost 3 bases, and 19 bases lay between the germline ends. This CDR3 is 14 amino acids long. The chain has TRBV6-4 and TRBJ2-7, with D possibly TRBD1 on 5 matching bases. Sequenced material: PBMCs. The sequence came from a man aged 35-49 years in good health and CMV-seronegative. The CDR3 spells CATKREVQDYEQYF. The CDR3 DNA reads as TGTGCCACTAAAAGAGAGGTACAGGACTACGAGCAGTACTTC.